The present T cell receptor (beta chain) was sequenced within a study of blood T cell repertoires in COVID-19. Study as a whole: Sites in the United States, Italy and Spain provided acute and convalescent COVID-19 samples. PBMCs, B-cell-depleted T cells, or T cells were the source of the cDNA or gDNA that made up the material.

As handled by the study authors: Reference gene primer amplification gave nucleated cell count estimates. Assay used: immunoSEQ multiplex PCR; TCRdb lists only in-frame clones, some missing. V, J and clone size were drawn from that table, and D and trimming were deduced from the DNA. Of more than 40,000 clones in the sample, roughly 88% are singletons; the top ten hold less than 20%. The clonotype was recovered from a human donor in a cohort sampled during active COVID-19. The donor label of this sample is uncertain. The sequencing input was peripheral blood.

The CDR3 reads CASSRAPQSGAYEQYF. The CDR3 nucleotides read TGTGCCAGCAGCCGAGCCCCCCAAAGCGGGGCCTACGAGCAGTACTTC. V gene TRBV7-8 combines with J gene TRBJ2-7; 7 bases align to TRBD2. CDR3 size: 16 residues. From germline, CDR1 is SGHVS and CDR2 FQNEAQ. With 5 bases clipped from V and 2 bases from J, the junction kept 12 bases outside the gene matches.